Each of the 18 T cell receptor beta chains below was sequenced from the same sample in a study of blood T cell repertoires in COVID-19. The repertoire was sequenced with immunoSEQ multiplex PCR; TCRdb's copy has only in-frame clones and lacks some. The sample contains 200,000 to 250,000 clones, 85% to 90% of which appear only once. The sample taken for sequencing was PBMCs or T cells enriched from blood (not recorded which). Every receptor here comes from a man between 50 and 59 years old who had been exposed to COVID-19.

J is TRBJ1-5 and V is TRBV7-9; no clear D. In germline, CDR1 is SEHNR, CDR2 FQNEAQ (reference sequence). With 5 bases removed from V and 4 bases from J, the gap between germline ends came to 9 bases. There are 13 residues in the CDR3. CDR3 amino acids: CASSPGGNQPQHF. Written as DNA, the CDR3 is TGTGCCAGCAGCCCCGGTGGTAATCAGCCCCAGCATTTT.

The chain is built from TRBV7-6 and TRBJ2-5, with 10 bases identical to TRBD2. The length of the CDR3 is 15 residues. After removal of 3 bases from V and 3 bases from J, the junction contained 4 bases not matched to a gene. Per the germline V gene, CDR1 is SGHVS and CDR2 is FNYEAQ. The CDR3 is CASSFGTSEEETQYF. CDR3 coding DNA: TGTGCCAGCAGCTTCGGGACTAGCGAAGAAGAGACCCAGTACTTC.

The J gene is TRBJ2-1, the V gene TRBV5-6; weak D call: TRBD2 (6 bases). CDR1 and CDR2 (germline): SGHDT, YYEEEE. Trimming removed 4 bases from V and 0 bases from J, with 17 bases in between. The CDR3 is 17 residues long. The CDR3, as DNA: TGTGCCAGCAGCCCATCCCTCACGGGGGACTCCTACAATGAGCAGTTCTTC. The encoded protein is CASSPSLTGDSYNEQFF.

CDR3 region: CASSTRVAEQYV. CDR3 sequence (DNA): TGTGCCAGCAGCACGAGGGTGGCCGAGCAGTACGTC. This chain connects TRBV13 to TRBJ2-7; tentatively, D is TRBD2 (5 bases). The germline gives CDR1 PRHDT, CDR2 FYEKMQ (reference sequence). This CDR3 region has 12 residues. V lost 5 bases and J 6 bases, leaving 11 bases between the germline ends.

This rearrangement joins TRBV15 to TRBJ2-3; 7 nucleotides agree with TRBD2. The CDR3 sequence is 15 residues long. Germline CDR1 is LNHNV and CDR2 is YYDKDF (reference sequence). With V trimmed by 0 bases and J by 4 bases, 4 bases remained unmatched. The CDR3, as DNA: TGTGCCACCAGCAGAGATCGGGGAGGGGCAGATACGCAGTATTTT. Its protein product is CATSRDRGGADTQYF. Looking up the rest from reference TRBV15 and TRBJ2-3 gives the full variable domain: DAMVIQNPRYQVTQFGKPVTLSCSQTLNHNVMYWYQQKSSQAPKLLFHYYDKDFNNEADTPDNFQSRRPNTSFCFLDIRSPGLGDTAMYLCATSRDRGGADTQYFGPGTRLTVL.

This clone was seen a single time. CDR3 nucleotides: TGTGCCTGGAGTGAGGACAGGGCTGTGTTTTCACCCCTCCACTTT. Encoded protein: CAWSEDRAVFSPLHF. V and J are TRBV30 and TRBJ1-6; 8 positions match TRBD1. The CDR3 has 15 amino acids. The junction had 8 bases not matched to a gene; V was cut back by 1 base and J by 9 bases. CDR1 is GTSNPN, CDR2 SVGIG, per germline (reference sequence).

This chain uses TRBV6-4 with TRBJ2-1, with 10 bases aligning to TRBD2. The trim removed 9 bases at V and 9 bases at J, leaving 20 bases unmatched. Germline CDR1 is MRHNA and CDR2 is SNTAGT. This CDR3 spans 17 amino acids. CDR3 amino acids: CARPRTHGLADMGEQFF. CDR3 nucleotide sequence: TGTGCCAGACCTCGGACACACGGACTAGCGGACATGGGTGAGCAGTTCTTC.

The chain uses TRBV5-4 and TRBJ2-2; the match to TRBD2 covers 7 bases. The CDR3 is 17 amino acids. V lost 1 base to trimming and J lost 2 bases; unmatched junction nucleotides: 8. The germline V gene encodes CDR1 SGHNT and CDR2 YYREEE (reference sequence). CDR3 in amino acids: CASSLLYAGDNTGELFF. In DNA form, the CDR3 reads TGTGCCAGCAGCTTGCTGTACGCGGGGGATAACACCGGGGAGCTGTTTTTT.

The chain joins TRBV19 to TRBJ1-2, with 7 bases aligning to TRBD1. This CDR3 region has 15 residues. Germline CDR1 LNHDA, CDR2 SQIVND (reference sequence). After removal of 3 bases from V and 3 bases from J, the junction contained 7 bases not matched to a gene. CDR3 bases: TGTGCCAGTAGTATCCCCTCGGGGACAGACTATGGCTACACCTTC. Its translation is CASSIPSGTDYGYTF.

CDR3: CASSPMGGGAVSSYNSPLHF. CDR3 coding DNA: TGTGCCAGCAGTCCCATGGGAGGGGGGGCTGTAAGCTCCTATAATTCACCCCTCCACTTT. The chain is built from TRBV6-6 and TRBJ1-6; D is perhaps TRBD1 (6 bases). This CDR3 is built from 20 residues. Trimming took off 5 bases at V and 0 bases at J, with 23 bases between the two ends. Germline V gene lookup returns CDR1 MNHNY and CDR2 SVGAGI (reference sequence).

In regard to this clone: The sample holds other DNA sequences that translate to the same CDR3. The V call is TRBV29-1, the J call TRBJ1-4; D not certain. There are 13 residues in the CDR3. CDR1 and CDR2 (germline): SQVTM, ANQGSEA. Trimming removed 5 bases from V and 0 bases from J, with 7 bases in between. CDR3 nucleotides: TGCAGCGTTTCCGGAGCAACTAATGAAAAACTGTTTTTT. It encodes CSVSGATNEKLFF. The variable domain in full, with the rest retrieved from reference TRBV29-1 and TRBJ1-4, is SAVISQKPSRDICQRGTSLTIQCQVDSQVTMMFWYRQQPGQSLTLIATANQGSEATYESGFVIDKFPISRPNLTFSTLTVSNMSPEDSSIYLCSVSGATNEKLFFGSGTQLSVL.

The chain carries TRBV10-3 and TRBJ2-2; possible D gene TRBD2, 5 bases. Trimming took 2 bases from V and 0 from J, leaving 13 bases between them. The CDR3 sequence is 17 residues long. Germline V lookup: CDR1 ENHRY, CDR2 SYGVKD. The CDR3 sequence is CAISEQPGIPNTGELFF. The CDR3, as DNA: TGTGCCATCAGTGAGCAACCCGGGATTCCGAACACCGGGGAGCTGTTTTTT.

This chain joins TRBV24-1 and TRBJ1-5; TRBD1 might be the D (5 bases). The CDR3 spans 14 residues. The V end lost 3 bases, the J end lost 4 bases, and 9 bases lay between the germline ends. Germline V gene sequence: CDR1 KGHDR, CDR2 SFDVKD. CDR3 coding DNA: TGTGCCACCAGTGATAACAGGCTAAATCAGCCCCAGCATTTT. It translates to CATSDNRLNQPQHF.

In this sample, this clone turned up a few times. The chain links TRBV9 to TRBJ1-6; D gene unclear. This CDR3 is 14 amino acids long. Trimming removed 4 bases at V and 7 bases at J, with 12 bases between. Germline V lookup: CDR1 SGDLS, CDR2 YYNGEE. The CDR3 nucleotides are TGTGCCAGCAGCCCACCAGGTGGAAATTCACCCCTCCACTTT. This sequence encodes CASSPPGGNSPLHF.

V usage is TRBV7-9 and J usage is TRBJ2-1, with 10 bases lining up with TRBD2. This CDR3 region has 17 residues. V shed 5 bases and J 1 base; nucleotides not matched to a gene: 8. Germline CDR1 reads SEHNR; CDR2 reads FQNEAQ (reference sequence). CDR3 nucleotides: TGTGCCAGCAGCCGACTTGGACTAGCGGATTCCTACAATGAGCAGTTCTTC. This sequence encodes CASSRLGLADSYNEQFF.

The chain employs TRBV5-8 and TRBJ2-7, with D possibly TRBD1 on 6 matching bases. V shed 5 bases and J shed 3 bases, with 9 bases lying between them. Germline V gene data show CDR1 as SGHTS and CDR2 as YDEGEE. CDR3 length: 12 residues. CDR3 nucleotide sequence: TGTGCCAGCAGACGGGACAACTACGAGCAGTACGTC. Translated, it gives CASRRDNYEQYV.

The chain couples TRBV5-1 to TRBJ1-1; tentative D call: TRBD1 (5 bases). V shed 4 bases and J shed 1 base, with 8 bases lying between them. There are 13 residues in the CDR3. Germline V gene lookup returns CDR1 SGHRS and CDR2 YFSETQ. CDR3 sequence reads: CASSPTENTEAFF. The CDR3 region has the DNA TGCGCCAGCAGCCCGACAGAGAACACTGAAGCTTTCTTT.

The chain links TRBV12-3 or TRBV12-4 to TRBJ1-2; 7 positions match TRBD1. The CDR3 is made up of 13 amino acids. V lost 1 base to trimming and J lost 12 bases; unmatched junction nucleotides: 8. The CDR3, as DNA: TGTGCCAGCAGTTTAGGGCAAGGGACAGTAAACACCTTC. This encodes CASSLGQGTVNTF.